The 20 T cell receptor beta chains reported below all come from one sample, sequenced in a study of immune characterization of retroperitoneal liposarcoma. TCRdb reanalysed the PCR reads using MiXCR and keeps one entry per CDR3 protein. Of roughly 10,000 distinct CDR3 sequences listed, 40% to 55% are singletons. The source material was tumor tissue. These receptors all come from a female donor with retroperitoneal liposarcoma.

The CDR3 sequence is CASRQGASMGNTIYF. The CDR3 region has the DNA TGTGCCAGCAGACAGGGGGCTAGTATGGGAAACACCATATATTTT. This chain connects TRBV6-1 to TRBJ1-3, with 9 nucleotides matching TRBD1. The V and J ends lost 6 bases and 4 bases, in that order; junction bases with no gene match: 7. The CDR3 extends over 15 amino acids. Germline V lookup: CDR1 MNHNS, CDR2 SASEGT.

This clonotype was found many times. The gene calls are TRBV7-2 and TRBJ2-5; the match to TRBD2 covers 8 bases. Germline trimming cut 1 base from V and 4 bases from J; bases unmatched to any gene: 11. Germline V lookup: CDR1 SGHTA, CDR2 FQGNSA. This CDR3 contains 17 residues. DNA for the CDR3: TGTGCCAGCAGCTTAGGGGGCACTCTCGGGGGGGCAGAGACCCAGTACTTC. This encodes CASSLGGTLGGAETQYF.

V usage is TRBV6-1 and J usage is TRBJ2-1; 8 bases are a match to TRBD2. The J call is in doubt because the DNA end fits TRBJ2-7 better. The CDR3 has 15 residues. Per germline, CDR1 MNHNS and CDR2 SASEGT. The DNA of the CDR3 is TGTGCCAGCAGTTCCTTAGCGGGGAGCTTTCGCGAGCAGTACTTC. Translated: CASSSLAGSFREQYF.

This clonotype counts as medium-sized (0.01 to 0.1%). The chain combines TRBV11-3 with TRBJ2-1; 7 bases are shared with TRBD2. Per germline, CDR1 SGHNT and CDR2 YENEEA. The CDR3 runs 15 residues. V lost 5 bases to trimming and J lost 2 bases; unmatched junction nucleotides: 6. Here the CDR3 reads CASSRGGEPYNEQFF. In DNA form, the CDR3 reads TGTGCCAGCAGCCGCGGGGGAGAACCCTACAATGAGCAGTTCTTC.

With respect to this clonotype: This CDR3 is missing its conserved last phenylalanine or tryptophan, likely due to a read error. The CDR3 DNA sequence: TGTGCCAGCAGTGACGGGGACTCTGAAGCGGCTGAGCAGTACTAC. Its translation is CASSDGDSEAAEQYY. V is TRBV6-4 and J is TRBJ2-5, with a possible D match to TRBD2 (6 bases). V dropped 2 bases and J dropped 11 bases, with 21 bases sitting between them. Germline loops: CDR1 MRHNA, CDR2 SNTAGT. This CDR3 has 15 amino acids.

The chain couples TRBV6-2 or TRBV6-3 to TRBJ1-5; D is unresolved. The germline V and J ends were trimmed by 5 bases and 7 bases, with 12 bases remaining between them. Germline lookup yields CDR1 MNHEY and CDR2 SVGEGT. The CDR3 is 13 amino acids. The CDR3 bases are TGTGCCAGCAGTGCCCGCGAGCAACAGCCCCAGCATTTT. It yields the protein CASSAREQQPQHF.

The chain links TRBV6-8 to TRBJ1-1; possible D gene TRBD1, 5 bases. The ends were cut back, 1 base at V and 2 bases at J, with 5 bases in the middle. The CDR3 has 13 residues. The germline V gene has CDR1 MNHGY and CDR2 SAAAGT. The CDR3 region has the DNA TGTGCCAGCAGTTACTGGGACAACACTGAAGCTTTCTTT. Amino acid sequence: CASSYWDNTEAFF.

V is TRBV18 and J is TRBJ2-2; D remains unclear. Germline CDR1 is KGHSH and CDR2 is LQKENI. This CDR3 comprises 14 residues. The V and J ends lost 0 bases and 6 bases respectively, with 8 bases between them. CDR3 DNA: TGTGCCAGCTCACCACCGGTAGATTCCGGGGAGCTGTTTTTT. Translating gives CASSPPVDSGELFF.

This sequence joins TRBV6-5 and TRBJ2-4, with D perhaps matching TRBD2 (5 bases). The DNA matches TRBJ2-7 better at its end, which makes the J call doubtful. This CDR3 is built from 14 residues. Germline CDR1 is MNHEY and CDR2 is SVGAGI. The chain's CDR3 is CASRPRRPPYEQYF. The CDR3 DNA reads TGTGCCAGCAGGCCACGGAGGCCACCCTACGAGCAGTACTTC.

The V gene is TRBV6-1, the J gene TRBJ2-1, with D perhaps matching TRBD1 (5 bases). CDR3 length: 13 residues. Germline-derived CDR1 and CDR2 are MNHNS and SASEGT. V gave up 8 bases and J gave up 10 bases, with 18 bases separating them. The CDR3 spells CASYRNGYYEQFF. In DNA form, the CDR3 reads TGTGCCAGCTACAGGAACGGATACTACGAGCAGTTCTTC.

This clonotype qualifies as medium-sized (0.01 to 0.1%). The rearrangement uses TRBV10-3 and TRBJ2-5, with TRBD2 as a possible D gene (6 bases). Near its end, the DNA agrees better with TRBJ2-7, so the J call may be wrong. Germline V lookup: CDR1 ENHRY, CDR2 SYGVKD. The CDR3 spans 17 residues. The DNA for the CDR3 is TGTGCCATCAGTGAGCCAGAACGGGGGACGTCGACCTACGAGCAGTACTTC. This translates into CAISEPERGTSTYEQYF.

For this clonotype: One end of the junction does not line up with germline, which may come from a read error. This sequence joins TRBV11-2 and TRBJ2-6; a weak D match, TRBD1 (5 bases). Germline values: CDR1 SGHAT, CDR2 FQNNGV. The CDR3 extends over 16 amino acids. The CDR3 nucleotides read TGTGCCAGCAGCCCTCGGTCGCACTCTGGGGCCAACGTCCTGACGTTC. Translated: CASSPRSHSGANVLTF.

The chain has TRBV6-1 and TRBJ2-1; 10 positions agree with TRBD1. The last part of the DNA fits TRBJ2-5 better; the J call may be wrong. The CDR3 is 13 residues long. CDR1 is MNHNS and CDR2 is SASEGT in the germline V gene. CDR3 region: CASGGWDRGTQYF. The CDR3 DNA reads TGTGCCAGCGGGGGGTGGGACAGGGGTACCCAGTACTTC.

The J gene is TRBJ2-1, the V gene TRBV6-5, with a possible D match to TRBD2 (6 bases). This CDR3 has 15 residues. CDR1 is MNHEY and CDR2 is SVGAGI in the germline V gene. With 8 bases removed from V and 4 bases from J, the gap between germline ends came to 18 bases. CDR3 nucleotide sequence: TGTGCCAGCTCGGCAGGGACTTCCACTTACAATGAGCAGTTCTTC. This gives the protein CASSAGTSTYNEQFF.

In DNA form, the CDR3 reads TGTGCCAGCAAACAACAGCTCAGTGGGGCCAACGTCCTGACTTTC. Translation: CASKQQLSGANVLTF. This chain connects TRBV6-5 to TRBJ2-6; D gene uncertain. The CDR3 totals 15 residues. The germline V gene encodes CDR1 MNHEY and CDR2 SVGAGI. Trimming took off 7 bases at V and 3 bases at J, with 13 bases between the two ends.

The chain uses TRBV6-1 and TRBJ1-1, with TRBD1 matching 7 bases. Germline-derived CDR1 and CDR2 are MNHNS and SASEGT. This CDR3 spans 15 amino acids. V trimming: 7 bases; J trimming: 3 bases; junction bases outside the gene matches: 11. CDR3: CASNTKGGADTEAFF. DNA of the CDR3: TGTGCCAGCAACACCAAAGGGGGCGCGGACACTGAAGCTTTCTTT.

The chain joins TRBV11-3 to TRBJ2-3; D not certain. The germline V gene has CDR1 SGHNT and CDR2 YENEEA. The germline V and J ends were trimmed by 5 bases and 3 bases, with 9 bases remaining between them. The CDR3 spans 13 residues. The CDR3 bases are TGTGCCAGCAGCCTCGTAGTGACAGATACGCAGTATTTT. This encodes CASSLVVTDTQYF.

The gene calls are TRBV6-1 and TRBJ2-3; D is perhaps TRBD2 (5 bases). V lost 8 bases to trimming and J lost 7 bases, with 25 bases between them. Germline CDR1 and CDR2: MNHNS and SASEGT. The CDR3 length is 16 residues. Written as DNA, the CDR3 is TGTGCCAGCCCCCGTTCCCTTAGCGTTCAGACAAATACGCAGTATTTT. Its translation: CASPRSLSVQTNTQYF.

This clonotype was counted many times. The chain couples TRBV27 to TRBJ2-1, with D possibly TRBD1 on 5 matching bases. Trimming took 0 bases from V and 5 from J, leaving 17 bases between them. The CDR3 sequence is 17 residues long. The germline CDR1 and CDR2 sequences are MNHEY and SMNVEV (reference sequence). CDR3 nucleotide sequence: TGTGCCAGCAGTTTATCGGTGGGGCAGGGCCTTAACAATGAGCAGTTCTTC. It yields the protein CASSLSVGQGLNNEQFF.

This clonotype has a handful of counts. The chain links TRBV6-1 to TRBJ2-7, with 11 bases matching TRBD2. There are 13 residues in the CDR3. Germline CDR1 and CDR2: MNHNS and SASEGT. Trimming at V came to 5 bases and at J to 3 bases, leaving 0 bases not matched to a gene. The CDR3 loop reads CASSLAGGYEQYF. For the CDR3, the DNA is TGTGCCAGCAGTCTAGCGGGGGGCTACGAGCAGTACTTC.